This TCR beta chain stems from a study of molecular identifiers for immune sequencing clone quantification. Overall study: RNA, taken in replicates from approximately 20,000 or 100,000 naive CD8 cells, was split five ways, with four sequenced.

TCRdb recomputed calls from the PCR reads with MiXCR, one row per CDR3 protein. The table has 40,000 to 45,000 distinct CDR3 sequences, about 18% seen once. The ends were cut back, 1 base at V and 3 bases at J, with 11 bases in the middle. The CDR3 runs 14 residues. CDR1 is SGHKS and CDR2 is YYEKEE in the germline V gene (reference sequence). Sorting defined naive CD8 T cells as CD8+CD4-CCR7+CD45RA+. Sequencing input: naive CD8+ T cells from blood, with Jurkat cell RNA spiked in. Stated subset: FACS-sorted CD8+CD4-CCR7+CD45RA+ naive T cells. The chain recombines TRBV5-5 with TRBJ2-7; D assignment may be TRBD1 or TRBD2 (6 bases each). This sequence was found in a human donor in good health. Some libraries in this study had Jurkat cell RNA spiked in. In nucleotides, the CDR3 is TGTGCCAGCAGCTTGAGCAGGGGAGGCTACGAGCAGTACTTC. Translation: CASSLSRGGYEQYF. Together with reference TRBV5-5 and TRBJ2-7, the CDR3 gives the full variable domain: DAGVTQSPTHLIKTRGQQVTLRCSPISGHKSVSWYQQVLGQGPQFIFQYYEKEERGRGNFPDRFSARQFPNYSSELNVNALLLGDSALYLCASSLSRGGYEQYFGPGTRLTVT.